These T cell receptor beta chains were read from a single sample in a study of T cells in localized non-small cell lung cancer. Clones were sequenced by immunoSEQ multiplex PCR, and TCRdb holds only the in-frame ones, with some missing. In the table there are tens of thousands of clones, 85% to 90% of which are singletons. The specimen comprised peripheral blood, sampled before any cancer treatment. The receptor source for this set is a male donor at least 60 years old with stage III lung adenocarcinoma. Both conserved end residues are part of each CDR3. The D gene is left open where the match is weak. Clone size appears in some rows only: once, few, many, or a class for an expanded clone.

j_call v_call clone_size d_call cdr3_aa cdr3_nt
TRBJ1-2 TRBV19 NA NA CASSSSAGRRYGYTF TGTGCCAGTAGTTCTTCGGCGGGTAGACGCTATGGCTACACCTTC
TRBJ1-2 TRBV6-6 few TRBD1 CASRPPGQEYGYTF TGTGCCAGCAGACCACCGGGACAGGAATATGGCTACACCTTC
TRBJ1-1 TRBV5-6 once TRBD1 CASSTYRGRYTEAFF TGTGCCAGCAGCACATACAGGGGGCGGTACACTGAAGCTTTCTTT
TRBJ2-7 TRBV18 once TRBD1 CASTGTGHYEQYF TGTGCCAGCACAGGGACAGGGCATTACGAGCAGTACTTC
TRBJ2-5 TRBV10-3 NA TRBD2 CAISESSGRAGGTQYF TGTGCCATCAGTGAGTCTAGCGGGAGGGCCGGTGGGACCCAGTACTTC
TRBJ1-5 TRBV28 NA NA CASRQTDSNQPQHF TGTGCCAGCAGACAGACGGATAGCAATCAGCCCCAGCATTTT
TRBJ2-1 TRBV9 NA TRBD2 CASSPTGGRHNEQFF TGTGCCAGCAGCCCGACCGGGGGGAGACACAATGAGCAGTTCTTC
TRBJ2-3 TRBV10-3 NA TRBD2 CAISETSGGAGTQYF TGTGCCATCAGTGAAACTAGCGGGGGGGCAGGGACGCAGTATTTT
TRBJ1-1 TRBV6-5 NA NA CASSYPGTTEVFF TGTGCCAGCAGTTACCCCGGGACAACAGAAGTTTTCTTT
TRBJ2-7 TRBV30 NA TRBD2 CAWSLPGWRTSGREQYF TGTGCCTGGAGCTTGCCTGGCTGGAGGACTAGCGGGAGGGAGCAGTACTTC
TRBJ1-5 TRBV5-5 NA NA CASSQLGSGQPQHF TGTGCCAGCAGCCAATTGGGTAGTGGTCAGCCCCAGCATTTT
TRBJ1-5 TRBV5-6 NA NA CASSLAQGHQPQHF TGTGCCAGCAGCTTGGCGCAGGGGCATCAGCCCCAGCATTTT
TRBJ1-1 TRBV28 NA NA CASSEGVEWVAFF TGTGCCAGCAGTGAGGGGGTTGAATGGGTGGCTTTCTTT
TRBJ2-3 TRBV7-9 NA NA CASSPRGPDTQYF TGTGCCAGCAGCCCCCGGGGGCCAGATACGCAGTATTTT
TRBJ1-2 TRBV20-1 NA NA CSATGVGGYTF TGCAGTGCTACAGGGGTAGGTGGCTACACCTTC
TRBJ2-1 TRBV2 NA NA CASSELSGTYNEQFF TGTGCCAGCAGTGAACTGAGCGGTACCTACAATGAGCAGTTCTTC
TRBJ2-7 TRBV6-1 NA TRBD1 CASSNRDRGHEQYF TGTGCCAGCAGTAACCGGGACAGGGGGCACGAGCAGTACTTC
TRBJ2-6 TRBV19 NA NA CASSTSGGANVLTF TGTGCCAGTAGTACAAGCGGTGGGGCCAACGTCCTGACTTTC
TRBJ1-1 TRBV14 few NA CASSTRRRGTEAFF TGTGCCAGCAGCACGCGGCGACGAGGGACTGAAGCTTTCTTT
TRBJ1-1 TRBV6-6 NA NA CASSLPMGASNTEAFF TGTGCCAGCAGCTTACCAATGGGGGCCTCGAACACTGAAGCTTTCTTT
TRBJ1-5 TRBV28 few NA CASSLSGQPQHF TGTGCCAGCAGTTTGTCGGGTCAGCCCCAGCATTTT
TRBJ2-1 TRBV19 NA NA CASIKGARGEQFF TGTGCCAGTATTAAAGGGGCTAGAGGTGAGCAGTTCTTC
TRBJ1-4 TRBV2 NA NA CASSRGAFLNEKLFF TGTGCCAGCAGTAGGGGCGCTTTCCTGAATGAAAAACTGTTTTTT
TRBJ2-7 TRBV11-3 NA NA CASSLPSSREQYF TGTGCCAGCAGCCTTCCGTCGTCACGCGAGCAGTACTTC
TRBJ1-5 TRBV7-2 NA NA CASSLDTQPQHF TGTGCCAGCAGCTTAGATACTCAGCCCCAGCATTTT
TRBJ2-7 TRBV19 NA NA CASSIQKQGAHEQYF TGTGCCAGTAGTATACAGAAACAGGGAGCCCACGAGCAGTACTTC
TRBJ1-2 TRBV5-4 NA NA CASSLDGAAAYYGYTF TGTGCCAGCAGCTTGGATGGTGCAGCAGCCTACTATGGCTACACCTTC
TRBJ2-1 TRBV6-1 medium-sized TRBD2 CASSVLAGSIGEQFF TGTGCCAGCAGTGTACTAGCGGGTTCCATAGGTGAGCAGTTCTTC
TRBJ1-3 TRBV5-1 NA NA CASSPFLVSSGNTIYF TGCGCCAGCAGCCCCTTCCTAGTAAGCTCTGGAAACACCATATATTTT
TRBJ2-7 TRBV7-9 NA NA CASSLESGLGNEQYF TGTGCCAGCAGCTTAGAATCAGGCCTCGGAAACGAGCAGTACTTC
TRBJ1-1 TRBV28 NA NA CASSPEEEVTEAFF TGTGCCAGCAGTCCGGAGGAGGAGGTCACTGAAGCTTTCTTT
TRBJ2-5 TRBV9 once NA CASSVGRGGLETQYF TGTGCCAGCAGCGTAGGCAGGGGGGGGCTTGAGACCCAGTACTTC
TRBJ2-5 TRBV9 NA NA CASSVGPGTGQETQYF TGTGCCAGCAGCGTGGGCCCGGGGACGGGGCAAGAGACCCAGTACTTC
TRBJ1-4 TRBV4-2 NA NA CASSQDQGGHSGYKLFF TGTGCCAGCAGCCAAGATCAGGGTGGCCACTCGGGGTATAAACTGTTTTTT
TRBJ2-7 TRBV6-1 NA TRBD1 CASMEPGTGSYEQYF TGTGCCAGCATGGAACCCGGGACAGGGTCCTACGAGCAGTACTTC
TRBJ1-1 TRBV9 NA TRBD1 CASSRQGTGEAFF TGTGCCAGCAGCAGACAGGGGACGGGTGAAGCTTTCTTT
TRBJ2-5 TRBV29-1 NA NA CSVISWEQETQYF TGCAGCGTCATCTCATGGGAGCAAGAGACCCAGTACTTC
TRBJ2-1 TRBV6-5 NA TRBD1 CASSRQGALYNEQFF TGTGCCAGCAGTCGACAGGGGGCGCTTTACAATGAGCAGTTCTTC
TRBJ2-1 TRBV20-1 NA NA CSASLDEQFF TGCAGTGCTAGTTTGGATGAGCAGTTCTTC
TRBJ2-2 TRBV7-2 NA NA CASSVLGADTGELFF TGTGCCAGCAGCGTCCTCGGAGCGGATACCGGGGAGCTGTTTTTT
TRBJ2-3 TRBV7-2 NA NA CASSQIGSGARRQYF TGTGCCAGCAGCCAAATCGGGAGTGGGGCCCGTAGGCAGTATTTT
TRBJ1-1 TRBV5-4 NA NA CASSPQAPKPNTEAFF TGTGCCAGCAGCCCCCAGGCACCAAAACCGAACACTGAAGCTTTCTTT
TRBJ1-3 TRBV6-1 NA NA CASSEPLRTHSGNTIYF TGTGCCAGCAGTGAACCCCTCAGAACGCACTCTGGAAACACCATATATTTT
TRBJ1-2 TRBV29-1 NA NA CSVGGGYTF TGCAGCGTTGGCGGTGGCTACACCTTC
TRBJ2-3 TRBV11-2 NA TRBD2 CASSLMSGGSTDTQYF TGTGCCAGCAGCTTAATGAGCGGGGGATCCACAGATACGCAGTATTTT
TRBJ1-1 TRBV15 NA NA CATSRDPGLGTEAFF TGTGCCACCAGCAGAGACCCGGGACTGGGGACTGAAGCTTTCTTT
TRBJ1-1 TRBV28 NA NA CASSFGGRGQTEAFF TGTGCCAGCAGCTTTGGGGGACGGGGCCAAACTGAAGCTTTCTTT
TRBJ1-2 TRBV2 NA NA CASSEGRDYGYTF TGTGCCAGCAGTGAGGGGCGGGACTATGGCTACACCTTC
TRBJ1-5 TRBV6-5 NA NA CASSPELQGGQPQHF TGTGCCAGCAGTCCCGAATTGCAGGGAGGGCAGCCCCAGCATTTT